This entry features one TCR beta chain sequence. This clone was counted a few times. Its antigen is currently not known. No base quality information exists; no much larger clone differs at one position. To identify antigen-specific CD4+ T cell clonotypes by their expansion, the ViraFEST assay first stimulated PBMC with viral peptide pools and then applied TCR sequencing. After around ten days of culture, CD4+ T cells were isolated with the EasySep CD4+ T cell isolation kit. None of the healthy vaccine recipients had a prior SARS-CoV-2 infection, which was confirmed by nucleocapsid antibody tests that came back negative both before and after vaccination. Roughly 1.9 million PBMC per well were cultured with about 9 ug/ml peptides in IMDM containing about 5% human AB serum, 10 IU/ml IL-2 and gentamicin. On days 3 and 7, half of the culture medium was replaced with fresh IL-2-containing medium. Unless noted otherwise, every peptide stimulation condition was cultured in triplicate wells. Using Ficoll-Paque Plus gradient centrifugation, PBMC were separated from whole blood and then either used fresh or cryopreserved at -140C. The overlapping peptide pools covered the spike proteins of SARS-CoV-2 as well as those of the common cold coronaviruses HCoV-NL63, HCoV-OC43 and HCoV-229E. Genomic DNA was extracted from cultured CD4+ T cells with the QIAamp micro DNA kit.

Clipping removes 6 bases from V and 1 base from J, with 10 as the unmatched junction base count. CDR1 MGHRA and CDR2 YSYEKL are derived from the germline V gene. Measured from the cysteine to the phenylalanine, the CDR3 is 17 residues long. Only CDR3 DNA remains: 51 bases, in frame from the first base. Library preparation employed the immunoSEQ multiplex PCR assay. DNA from the cultured and isolated CD4+ T cells underwent TCR beta CDR3 sequencing. For the original study's pipeline: Non-productive TCR sequences were discarded, and reads were trimmed to the CDR3 region, with only CDR3s of 7 or more amino acids retained. Antigen-specific clonotypes were identified using the MANAFEST web app by comparison of expansion in peptide wells against reference cultures. To be called positive, a clone needed expansion at FDR<0.05 compared with the reference and with all other wells, an odds ratio greater than 5, and a frequency greater than 0.1% in two replicate wells. Clonotypes significantly expanded in SARS-CoV-2 spike wells and in at least one common cold coronavirus spike condition were defined as cross-reactive. Using the stringdist R package, CDR3 similarity was measured by Levenshtein distance, and unrooted trees were constructed with ape in R 3.6.1. As stored in TCRdb, this immuneACCESS dataset retains in-frame rearrangements with V and J assigned. A fraction of the clones does not appear; measured against another copy, unresolved V genes explain less than half of the discrepancy, and the remainder lacks a known reason. Clone size and V and J calls were adopted from that table, with D and trimming inferred from the DNA. Counted in this sample were 37,000 or so clones; about 66% of them appeared once. The ten biggest clones cover 14% to 15% of the sample.

This record comes from a study of vaccination effects on CD4 cells after COVID-19 (dated by TCRdb to 2021 to 2024). With respect to the entire study: Each participant got two doses of an mRNA SARS-CoV-2 vaccine, either BNT162b2 or mRNA-1273. The study compared SARS-CoV-2 spike-specific CD4+ TCR repertoires before and after mRNA vaccination in COVID-19 convalescent patients and infection-naive vaccine recipients. A total of 10 COVID-19 convalescent patients and several SARS-CoV-2-naive healthy vaccine recipients were included in the full study. Cultures from other donors in the study were sequenced using the Oncomine TCR Beta short-read assay on an Illumina iSeq 100. Findings and caveats that apply to the study as a whole: Marked clonal contraction was observed in both infection-induced and vaccine-induced clones at late post-vaccination timepoints, consistent with waning T cell responses. The study was limited by a small number of convalescent patients, and early post-infection timepoints were lacking. Among healthy vaccine recipients, nearly all vaccine-induced clones were SARS-CoV-2 mono-reactive, and just 1 of 255 was cross-reactive with common cold coronaviruses.

The rearranged segments are TRBV4-1 and TRBJ1-5; 9 central nucleotides agree with TRBD1. Sequences were derived from CD4+ T cells from PBMCs cultured with HCoV-OC43 spike peptides, sampled before COVID-19 vaccination. The sample's cell subset or site label is to be understood as: HCoV-OC43 spike overlapping peptide pool stimulation. The TCR was taken from a human donor who received a COVID-19 vaccine. The CDR3 reads as follows: CASSPRDRVWSNQPQHF. The sequence in DNA is TGCGCCAGCAGTCCCCGGGACAGGGTTTGGAGCAATCAGCCCCAGCATTTT.